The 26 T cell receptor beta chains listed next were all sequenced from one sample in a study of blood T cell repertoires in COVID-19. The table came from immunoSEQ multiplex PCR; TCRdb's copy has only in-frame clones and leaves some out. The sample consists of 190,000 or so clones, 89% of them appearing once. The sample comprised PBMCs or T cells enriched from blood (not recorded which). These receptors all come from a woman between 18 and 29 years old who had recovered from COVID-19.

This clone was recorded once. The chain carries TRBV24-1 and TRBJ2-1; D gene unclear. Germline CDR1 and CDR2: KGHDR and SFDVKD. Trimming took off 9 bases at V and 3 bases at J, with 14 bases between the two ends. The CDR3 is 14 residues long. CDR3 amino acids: CATGLETDYNEQFF. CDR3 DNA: TGTGCCACCGGCCTGGAGACGGACTACAATGAGCAGTTCTTC.

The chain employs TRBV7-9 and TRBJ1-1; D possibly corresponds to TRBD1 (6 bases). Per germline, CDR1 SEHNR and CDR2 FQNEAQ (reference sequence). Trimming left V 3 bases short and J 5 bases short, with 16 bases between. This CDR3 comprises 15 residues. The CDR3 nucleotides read TGTGCCAGCAGCTTTTCCAGGGGAAGGGAGACTGAAGCTTTCTTT. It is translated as CASSFSRGRETEAFF.

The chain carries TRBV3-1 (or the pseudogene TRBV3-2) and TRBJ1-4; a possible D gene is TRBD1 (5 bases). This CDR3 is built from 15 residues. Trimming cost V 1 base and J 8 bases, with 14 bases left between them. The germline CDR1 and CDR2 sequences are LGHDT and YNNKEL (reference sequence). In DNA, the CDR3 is TGTGCCAGCAGCCAAGGAGGAGGGGTTGGAGAAAAACTGTTTTTT. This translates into CASSQGGGVGEKLFF.

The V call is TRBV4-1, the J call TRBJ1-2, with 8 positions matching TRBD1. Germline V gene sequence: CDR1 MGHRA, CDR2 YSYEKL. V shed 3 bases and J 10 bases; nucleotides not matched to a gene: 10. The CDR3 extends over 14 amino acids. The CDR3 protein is CASSHETTGGFYTF. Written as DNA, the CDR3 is TGCGCCAGCAGCCATGAAACTACAGGGGGGTTCTACACCTTC.

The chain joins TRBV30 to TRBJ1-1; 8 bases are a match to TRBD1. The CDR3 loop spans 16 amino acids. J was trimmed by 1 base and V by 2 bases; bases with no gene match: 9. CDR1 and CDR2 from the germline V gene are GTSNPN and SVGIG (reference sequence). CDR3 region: CAWSPPTGGTNTEAFF. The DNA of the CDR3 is TGTGCCTGGAGTCCCCCTACAGGGGGGACGAACACTGAAGCTTTCTTT.

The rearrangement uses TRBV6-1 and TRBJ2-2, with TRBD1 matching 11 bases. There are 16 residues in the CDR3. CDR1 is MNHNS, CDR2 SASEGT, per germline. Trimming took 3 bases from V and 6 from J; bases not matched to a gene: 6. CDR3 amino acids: CASSDRDRGIPGELFF. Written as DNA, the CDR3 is TGTGCCAGCAGTGACCGGGACAGGGGGATCCCCGGGGAGCTGTTTTTT.

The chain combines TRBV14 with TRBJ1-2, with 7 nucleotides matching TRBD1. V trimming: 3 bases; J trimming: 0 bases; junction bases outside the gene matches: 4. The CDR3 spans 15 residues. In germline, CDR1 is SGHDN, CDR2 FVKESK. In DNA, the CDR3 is TGTGCCAGCAGCCACTGGACAGGCTCTAACTATGGCTACACCTTC. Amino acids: CASSHWTGSNYGYTF.

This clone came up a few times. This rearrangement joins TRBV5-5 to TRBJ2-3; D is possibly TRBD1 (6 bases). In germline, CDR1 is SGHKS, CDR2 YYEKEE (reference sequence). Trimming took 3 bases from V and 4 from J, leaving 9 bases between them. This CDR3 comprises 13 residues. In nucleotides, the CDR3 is TGTGCCAGCAGCTGGACAGCTCCAGATACGCAGTATTTT. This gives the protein CASSWTAPDTQYF.

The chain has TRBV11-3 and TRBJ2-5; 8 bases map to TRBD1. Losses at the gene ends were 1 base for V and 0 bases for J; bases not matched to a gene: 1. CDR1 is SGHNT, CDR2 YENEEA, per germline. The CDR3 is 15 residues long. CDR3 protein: CASSLGTGYQETQYF. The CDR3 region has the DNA TGTGCCAGCAGCTTAGGGACAGGGTACCAAGAGACCCAGTACTTC.

This CDR3 is CASSYRQSYEQYF. The CDR3 DNA reads as TGTGCCAGCAGTTACAGACAATCCTACGAGCAGTACTTC. This chain uses TRBV6-2 or TRBV6-3 with TRBJ2-7, with unresolved D. This CDR3 has 13 residues. Germline CDR1 reads MNHEY; CDR2 reads SVGEGT. V lost 2 bases to trimming and J lost 1 base, with 6 bases between them.

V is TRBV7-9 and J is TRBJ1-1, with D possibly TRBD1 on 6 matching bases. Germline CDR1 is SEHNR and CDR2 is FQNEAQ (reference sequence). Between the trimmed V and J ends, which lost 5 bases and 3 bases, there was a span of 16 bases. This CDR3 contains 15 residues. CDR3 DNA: TGTGCCAGCAGCGCCCCCGGGGGGCGTTACACTGAAGCTTTCTTT. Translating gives CASSAPGGRYTEAFF.

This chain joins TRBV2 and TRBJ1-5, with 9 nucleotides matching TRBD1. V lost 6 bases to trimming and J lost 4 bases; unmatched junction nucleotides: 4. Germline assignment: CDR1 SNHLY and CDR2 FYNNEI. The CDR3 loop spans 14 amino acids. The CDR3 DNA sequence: TGTGCCAGCAGGCGGACAGGGGAAAATCAGCCCCAGCATTTT. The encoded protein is CASRRTGENQPQHF.

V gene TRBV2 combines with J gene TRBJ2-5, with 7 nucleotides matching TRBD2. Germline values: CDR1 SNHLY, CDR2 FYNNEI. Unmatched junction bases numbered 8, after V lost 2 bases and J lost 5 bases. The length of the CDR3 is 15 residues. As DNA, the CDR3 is TGTGCCAGCAGTGAATCCCGGGGGGATGGGGAGACCCAGTACTTC. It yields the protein CASSESRGDGETQYF.

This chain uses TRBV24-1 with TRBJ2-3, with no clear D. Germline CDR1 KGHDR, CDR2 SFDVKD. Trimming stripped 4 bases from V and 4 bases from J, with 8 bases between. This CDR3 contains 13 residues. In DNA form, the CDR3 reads TGTGCCACCAGTGAAAGCCCCGCAGATACGCAGTATTTT. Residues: CATSESPADTQYF.

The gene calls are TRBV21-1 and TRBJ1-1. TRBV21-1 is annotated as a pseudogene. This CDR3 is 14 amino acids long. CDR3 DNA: TGTGCCAGCAGCAAAGACTGCGTGAACACTGAAGCTTTCTTT. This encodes CASSKDCVNTEAFF.

The CDR3 region is CASSLEGQGNYEQYF. The CDR3 region has the DNA TGCGCCAGCAGCTTGGAGGGACAGGGTAACTACGAGCAGTACTTC. The V call is TRBV5-1, the J call TRBJ2-7; 9 bases agree with TRBD1. Losses at the gene ends were 0 bases for V and 3 bases for J; bases not matched to a gene: 4. CDR3 size: 15 residues. The V gene's germline CDR1 is SGHRS and CDR2 YFSETQ. Full variable domain (outside the CDR3, taken from reference TRBV5-1 and TRBJ2-7): KAGVTQTPRYLIKTRGQQVTLSCSPISGHRSVSWYQQTPGQGLQFLFEYFSETQRNKGNFPGRFSGRQFSNSRSEMNVSTLELGDSALYLCASSLEGQGNYEQYFGPGTRLTVT.

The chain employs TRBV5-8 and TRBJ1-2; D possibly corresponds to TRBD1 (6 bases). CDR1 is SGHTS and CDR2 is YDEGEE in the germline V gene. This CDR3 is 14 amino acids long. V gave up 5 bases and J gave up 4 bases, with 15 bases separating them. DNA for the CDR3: TGTGCCAGCAGGAGGGGGGGGTCCTCCTATGGCTACACCTTC. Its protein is CASRRGGSSYGYTF.

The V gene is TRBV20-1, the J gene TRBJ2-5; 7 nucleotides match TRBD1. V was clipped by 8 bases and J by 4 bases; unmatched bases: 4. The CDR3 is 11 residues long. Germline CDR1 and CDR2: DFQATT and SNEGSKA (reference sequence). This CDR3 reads CSTRQGETQYF. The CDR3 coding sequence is TGCAGTACCAGACAGGGAGAGACCCAGTACTTC.

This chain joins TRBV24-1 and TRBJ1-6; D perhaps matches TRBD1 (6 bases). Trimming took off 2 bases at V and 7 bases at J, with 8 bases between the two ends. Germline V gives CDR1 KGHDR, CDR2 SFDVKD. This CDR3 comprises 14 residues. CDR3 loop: CATSDSGQNSPLHF. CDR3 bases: TGTGCCACCAGTGATTCAGGACAGAATTCACCCCTCCACTTT.

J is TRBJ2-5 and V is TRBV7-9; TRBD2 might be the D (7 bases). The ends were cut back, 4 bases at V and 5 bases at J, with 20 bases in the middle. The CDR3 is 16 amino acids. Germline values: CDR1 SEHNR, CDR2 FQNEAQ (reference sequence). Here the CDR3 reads CASSWGGLRIRETQYF. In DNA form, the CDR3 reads TGTGCCAGCAGCTGGGGGGGGCTGCGTATCCGGGAGACCCAGTACTTC.

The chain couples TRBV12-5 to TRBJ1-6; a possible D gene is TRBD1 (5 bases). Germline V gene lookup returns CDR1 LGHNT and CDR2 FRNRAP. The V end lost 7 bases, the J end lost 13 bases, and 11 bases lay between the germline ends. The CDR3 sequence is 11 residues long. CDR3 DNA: TGTGCTAGTGCCTTGGGGGGTCCCCTCCACTTT. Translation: CASALGGPLHF.

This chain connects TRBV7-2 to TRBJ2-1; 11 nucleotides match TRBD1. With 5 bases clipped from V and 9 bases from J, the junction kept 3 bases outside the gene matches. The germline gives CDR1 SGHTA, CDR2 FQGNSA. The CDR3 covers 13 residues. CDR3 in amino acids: CASSADRGREQFF. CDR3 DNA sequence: TGTGCCAGCAGCGCGGACAGGGGGCGTGAGCAGTTCTTC.

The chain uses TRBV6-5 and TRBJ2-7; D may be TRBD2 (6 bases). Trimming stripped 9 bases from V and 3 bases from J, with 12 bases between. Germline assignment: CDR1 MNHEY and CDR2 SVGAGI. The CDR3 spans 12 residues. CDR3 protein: CASAGTYYEQYF. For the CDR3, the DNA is TGTGCCAGTGCCGGGACTTACTACGAGCAGTACTTC.

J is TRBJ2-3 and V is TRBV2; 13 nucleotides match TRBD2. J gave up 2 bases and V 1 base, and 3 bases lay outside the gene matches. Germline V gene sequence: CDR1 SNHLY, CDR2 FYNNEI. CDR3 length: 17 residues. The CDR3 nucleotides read TGTGCCAGCAGTGAAGAGGGACTAGCGGGGTTCACAGATACGCAGTATTTT. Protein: CASSEEGLAGFTDTQYF.

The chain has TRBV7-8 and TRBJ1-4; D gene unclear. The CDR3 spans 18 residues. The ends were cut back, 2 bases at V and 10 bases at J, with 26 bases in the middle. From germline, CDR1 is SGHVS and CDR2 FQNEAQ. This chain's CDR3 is CASSLRSPREAGVGKLFF. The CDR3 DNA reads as TGTGCCAGCAGCTTAAGGTCCCCTCGGGAAGCCGGAGTAGGAAAACTGTTTTTT.

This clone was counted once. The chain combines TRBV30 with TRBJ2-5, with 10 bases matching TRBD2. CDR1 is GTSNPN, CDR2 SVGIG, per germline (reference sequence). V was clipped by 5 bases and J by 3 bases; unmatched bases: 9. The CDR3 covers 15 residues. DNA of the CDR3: TGTGCCTGGGGGGCTAGCGGGGGTAGGAAAGAGACCCAGTACTTC. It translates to CAWGASGGRKETQYF.